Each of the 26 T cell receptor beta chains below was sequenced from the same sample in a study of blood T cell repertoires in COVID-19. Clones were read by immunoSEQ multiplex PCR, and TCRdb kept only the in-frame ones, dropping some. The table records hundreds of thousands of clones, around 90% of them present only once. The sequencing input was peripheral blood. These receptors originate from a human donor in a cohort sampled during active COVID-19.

CDR3 DNA: TGTGCCAGAAGCGGGGGAACAGGGCCCCCAGGGGCTTTCTTT. Its translation: CARSGGTGPPGAFF. V is TRBV5-3 and J is TRBJ1-1, with TRBD1 as a possible D gene (6 bases). TRBV5-3 is given ORF status, its function remaining uncertain. The CDR3 is 14 residues long. V gave up 4 bases and J gave up 11 bases, with 21 bases separating them.

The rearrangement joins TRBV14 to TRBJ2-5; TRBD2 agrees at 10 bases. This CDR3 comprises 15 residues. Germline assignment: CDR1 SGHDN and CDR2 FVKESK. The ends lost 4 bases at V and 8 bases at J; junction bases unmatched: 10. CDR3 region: CASSPLAGAASTQYF. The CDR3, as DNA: TGTGCCAGCAGCCCTCTAGCGGGAGCCGCCAGTACCCAGTACTTC. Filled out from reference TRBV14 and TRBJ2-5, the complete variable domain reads EAGVTQFPSHSVIEKGQTVTLRCDPISGHDNLYWYRRVMGKEIKFLLHFVKESKQDESGMPNNRFLAERTGGTYSTLKVQPAELEDSGVYFCASSPLAGAASTQYFGPGTRLLVL.

CDR3 in amino acids: CASSLSGSNEADTQYF. In DNA, the CDR3 is TGTGCCAGCAGTCTTTCGGGATCGAACGAGGCAGATACGCAGTATTTT. The chain recombines TRBV2 with TRBJ2-3, with a weak D call TRBD2 (5 bases). The V end was cut by 5 bases, the J end by 4 bases, with 19 bases between. The germline CDR1 and CDR2 sequences are SNHLY and FYNNEI. This CDR3 region has 16 residues.

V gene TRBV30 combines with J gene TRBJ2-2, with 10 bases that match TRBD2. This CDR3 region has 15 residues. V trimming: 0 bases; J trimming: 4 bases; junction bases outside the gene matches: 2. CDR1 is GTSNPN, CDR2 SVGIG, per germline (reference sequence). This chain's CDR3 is CAWSVPSGSTGELFF. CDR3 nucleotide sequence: TGTGCCTGGAGTGTCCCTAGCGGGAGCACCGGGGAGCTGTTTTTT.

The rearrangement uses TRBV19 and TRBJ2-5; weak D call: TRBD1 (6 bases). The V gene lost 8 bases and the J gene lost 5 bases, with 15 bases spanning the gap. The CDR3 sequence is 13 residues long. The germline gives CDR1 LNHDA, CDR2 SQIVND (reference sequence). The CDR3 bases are TGTGCCAGTGGTGGGCAGGGGCGGGAGACCCAGTACTTC. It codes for CASGGQGRETQYF.

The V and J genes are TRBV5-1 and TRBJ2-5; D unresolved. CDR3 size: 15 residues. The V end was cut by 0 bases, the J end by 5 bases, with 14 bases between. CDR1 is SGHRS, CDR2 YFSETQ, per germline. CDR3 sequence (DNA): TGCGCCAGCAGCTTGGCCCCGGGTACGAGGGAGACCCAGTACTTC. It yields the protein CASSLAPGTRETQYF.

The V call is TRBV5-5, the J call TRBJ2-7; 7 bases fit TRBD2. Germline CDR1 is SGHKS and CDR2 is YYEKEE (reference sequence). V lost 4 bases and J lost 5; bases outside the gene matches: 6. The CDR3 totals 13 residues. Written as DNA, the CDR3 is TGTGCCAGCAGCCTGGCGGGAGCCGACGAGCAGTACTTC. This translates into CASSLAGADEQYF.

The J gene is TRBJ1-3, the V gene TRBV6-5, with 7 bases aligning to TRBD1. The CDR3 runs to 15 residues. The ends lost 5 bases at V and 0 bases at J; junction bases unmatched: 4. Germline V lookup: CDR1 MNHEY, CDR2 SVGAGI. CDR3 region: CASSLRQGSGNTIYF. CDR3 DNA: TGTGCCAGCAGTCTGAGACAGGGCTCTGGAAACACCATATATTTT.

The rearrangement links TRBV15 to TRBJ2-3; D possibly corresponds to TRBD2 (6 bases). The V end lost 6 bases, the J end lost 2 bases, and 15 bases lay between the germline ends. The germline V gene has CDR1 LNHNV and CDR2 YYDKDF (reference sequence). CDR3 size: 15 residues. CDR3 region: CATSINGGNTDTQYF. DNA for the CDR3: TGTGCCACCAGTATTAATGGAGGGAACACAGATACGCAGTATTTT.

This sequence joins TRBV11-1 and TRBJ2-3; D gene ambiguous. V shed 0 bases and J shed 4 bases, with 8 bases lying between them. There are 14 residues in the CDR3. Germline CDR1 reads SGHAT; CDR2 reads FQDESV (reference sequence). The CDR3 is CASSLARLPDTQYF. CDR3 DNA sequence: TGTGCCAGCAGCTTAGCTCGACTCCCAGATACGCAGTATTTT. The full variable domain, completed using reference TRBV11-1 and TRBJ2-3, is EAEVAQSPRYKITEKSQAVAFWCDPISGHATLYWYRQILGQGPELLVQFQDESVVDDSQLPKDRFSAERLKGVDSTLKIQPAELGDSAMYLCASSLARLPDTQYFGPGTRLTVL.

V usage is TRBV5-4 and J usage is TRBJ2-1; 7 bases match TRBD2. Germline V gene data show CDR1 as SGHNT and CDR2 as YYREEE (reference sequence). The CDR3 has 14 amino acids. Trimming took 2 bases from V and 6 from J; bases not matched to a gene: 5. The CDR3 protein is CASSLGLVPNEQFF. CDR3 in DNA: TGTGCCAGCAGCTTAGGACTAGTTCCCAATGAGCAGTTCTTC.

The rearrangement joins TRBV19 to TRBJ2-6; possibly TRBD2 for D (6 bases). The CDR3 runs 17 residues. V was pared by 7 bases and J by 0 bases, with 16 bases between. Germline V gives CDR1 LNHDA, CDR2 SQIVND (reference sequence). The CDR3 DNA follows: TGTGCCAGTACCATGGGACGGGGAGGCTCTGGGGCCAACGTCCTGACTTTC. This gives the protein CASTMGRGGSGANVLTF.

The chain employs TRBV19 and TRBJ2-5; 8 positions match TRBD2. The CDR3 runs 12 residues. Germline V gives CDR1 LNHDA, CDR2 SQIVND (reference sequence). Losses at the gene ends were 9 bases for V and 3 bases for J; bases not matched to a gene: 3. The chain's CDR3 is CARGLDKETQYF. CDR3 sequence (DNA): TGTGCCAGGGGACTAGATAAAGAGACCCAGTACTTC.

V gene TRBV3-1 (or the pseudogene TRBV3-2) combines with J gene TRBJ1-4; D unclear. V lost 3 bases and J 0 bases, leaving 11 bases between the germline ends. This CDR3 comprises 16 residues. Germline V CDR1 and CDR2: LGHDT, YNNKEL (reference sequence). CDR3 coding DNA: TGTGCCAGCAGCCATAAAGGGAGTGCAACTAATGAAAAACTGTTTTTT. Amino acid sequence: CASSHKGSATNEKLFF.

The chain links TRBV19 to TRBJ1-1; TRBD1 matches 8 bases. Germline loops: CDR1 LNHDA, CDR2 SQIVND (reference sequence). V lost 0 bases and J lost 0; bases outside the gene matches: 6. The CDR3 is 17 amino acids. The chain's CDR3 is CASSIDGQGPMNTEAFF. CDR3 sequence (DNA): TGTGCCAGTAGTATAGACGGACAGGGACCCATGAACACTGAAGCTTTCTTT.

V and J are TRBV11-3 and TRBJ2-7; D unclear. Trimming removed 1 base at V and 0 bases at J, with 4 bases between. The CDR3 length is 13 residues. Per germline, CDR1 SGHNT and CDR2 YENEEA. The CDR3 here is CASSLGSSYEQYF. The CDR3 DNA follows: TGTGCCAGCAGCTTAGGGAGCTCCTACGAGCAGTACTTC.

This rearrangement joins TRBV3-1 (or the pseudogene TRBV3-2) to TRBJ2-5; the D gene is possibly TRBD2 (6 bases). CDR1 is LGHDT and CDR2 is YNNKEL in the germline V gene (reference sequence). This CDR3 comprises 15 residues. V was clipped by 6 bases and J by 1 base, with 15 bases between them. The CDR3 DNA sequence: TGTGCCAGCAGTCCCGCCGGGAGACCCCAAGAGACCCAGTACTTC. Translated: CASSPAGRPQETQYF.

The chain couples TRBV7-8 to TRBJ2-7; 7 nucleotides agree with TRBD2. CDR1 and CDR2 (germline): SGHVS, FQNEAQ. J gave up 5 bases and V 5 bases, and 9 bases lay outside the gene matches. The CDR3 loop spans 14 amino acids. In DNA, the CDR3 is TGTGCCAGCAGCCTAATGGGGGGGGTCAACGAGCAGTACTTC. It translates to CASSLMGGVNEQYF.

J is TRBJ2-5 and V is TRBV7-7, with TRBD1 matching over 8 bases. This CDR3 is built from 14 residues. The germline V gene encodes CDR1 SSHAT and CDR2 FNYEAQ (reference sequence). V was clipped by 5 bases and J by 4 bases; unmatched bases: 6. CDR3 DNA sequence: TGTGCCAGCAGCCCCTCAGGGGGCTCAGAGACCCAGTACTTC. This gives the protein CASSPSGGSETQYF.

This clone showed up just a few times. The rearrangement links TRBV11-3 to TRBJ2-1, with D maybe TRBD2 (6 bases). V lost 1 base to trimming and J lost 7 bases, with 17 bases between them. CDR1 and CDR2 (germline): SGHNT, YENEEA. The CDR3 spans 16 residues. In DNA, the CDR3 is TGTGCCAGCAGCTTAGGGGCTAGCGATAGGGCAAATGAGCAGTTCTTC. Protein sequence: CASSLGASDRANEQFF. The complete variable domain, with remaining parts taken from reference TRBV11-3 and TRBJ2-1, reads EAGVVQSPRYKIIEKKQPVAFWCNPISGHNTLYWYLQNLGQGPELLIRYENEEAVDDSQLPKDRFSAERLKGVDSTLKIQPAELGDSAVYLCASSLGASDRANEQFFGPGTRLTVL.

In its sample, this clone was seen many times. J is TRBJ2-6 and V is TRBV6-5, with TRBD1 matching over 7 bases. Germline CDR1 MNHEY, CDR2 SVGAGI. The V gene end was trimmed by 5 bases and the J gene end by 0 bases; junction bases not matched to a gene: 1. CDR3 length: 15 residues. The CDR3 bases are TGTGCCAGCAGTACAGGGGACTCTGGGGCCAACGTCCTGACTTTC. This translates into CASSTGDSGANVLTF.

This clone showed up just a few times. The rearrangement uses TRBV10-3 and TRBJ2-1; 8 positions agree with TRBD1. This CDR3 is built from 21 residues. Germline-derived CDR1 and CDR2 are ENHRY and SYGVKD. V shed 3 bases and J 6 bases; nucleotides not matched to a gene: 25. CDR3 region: CAISDPTGASQVLSVSNEQFF. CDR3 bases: TGTGCCATCAGTGATCCGACAGGGGCTAGTCAAGTTCTATCCGTCAGCAATGAGCAGTTCTTC.

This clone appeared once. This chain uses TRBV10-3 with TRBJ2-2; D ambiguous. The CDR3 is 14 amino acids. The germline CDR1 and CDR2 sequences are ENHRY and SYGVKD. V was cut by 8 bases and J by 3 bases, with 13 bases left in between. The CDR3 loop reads CAIGGRMDTGELFF. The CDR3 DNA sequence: TGTGCCATCGGTGGCAGGATGGACACCGGGGAGCTGTTTTTT.

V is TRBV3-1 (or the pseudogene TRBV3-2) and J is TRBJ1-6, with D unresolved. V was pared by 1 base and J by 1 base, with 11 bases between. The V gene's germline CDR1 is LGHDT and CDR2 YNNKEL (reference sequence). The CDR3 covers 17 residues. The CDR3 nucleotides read TGTGCCAGCAGCCAAGCCGGTACTTGGTCCTATAATTCACCCCTCCACTTT. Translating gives CASSQAGTWSYNSPLHF.

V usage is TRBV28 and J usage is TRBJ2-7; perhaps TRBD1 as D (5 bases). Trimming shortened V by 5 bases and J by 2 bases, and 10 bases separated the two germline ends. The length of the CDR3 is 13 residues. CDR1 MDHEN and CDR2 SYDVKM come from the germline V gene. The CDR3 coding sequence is TGTGCCAGCAGTCCGGACACGACCTACGAGCAGTACTTC. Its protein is CASSPDTTYEQYF.

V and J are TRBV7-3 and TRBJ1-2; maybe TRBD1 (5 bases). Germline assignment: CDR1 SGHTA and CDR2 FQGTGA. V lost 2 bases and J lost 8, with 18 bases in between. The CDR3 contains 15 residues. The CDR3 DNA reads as TGTGCCAGCAGCTTACGGGGGAACCATTTAGGGGGCTACACCTTC. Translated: CASSLRGNHLGGYTF.